Shown below are 19 T cell receptor beta chains from a single sample sequenced in a study of Graves' ophthalmopathy and Graves' hyperthyroidism. RNA transcripts were the template, and TCR beta CDR3 regions were amplified from them. Scientists carried out first-round RT-PCR using HTBI primers and then a second-round multiplex PCR. One entry per CDR3 protein results from TCRdb running MiXCR on the multiplex PCR reads. Here the sample spans roughly 1.1 million distinct CDR3 sequences, approximately 35% being singletons. Sequencing was performed on peripheral blood or thyroid tissue (not recorded which). The source is an adult man with Graves' hyperthyroidism.

This clonotype has only a few counts. The CDR3 DNA reads as TGCAGCGTTGATCAGGGACGCGGTGAGCAGTTCTTC. Residues: CSVDQGRGEQFF. The chain joins TRBV29-1 to TRBJ2-1; D is possibly TRBD1 or TRBD2 (5 bases each). The CDR3 runs to 12 residues. V lost 3 bases and J lost 9, with 12 bases in between. Germline V lookup: CDR1 SQVTM, CDR2 ANQGSEA.

The rearrangement joins TRBV9 to TRBJ1-5, with no clear D. CDR1 and CDR2 from the germline V gene are SGDLS and YYNGEE. Deletions cut 0 bases from V and 11 bases from J, with 9 bases between. The CDR3 is made up of 12 amino acids. In nucleotides, the CDR3 is TGTGCCAGCAGCGTAGGCGAAGAGACCCAGCATTTT. Encoded protein: CASSVGEETQHF.

This clonotype was seen a few times. A junction end diverges from the germline sequence, so it may reflect a read error. The chain is built from TRBV20-1 and TRBJ2-7, with D perhaps TRBD2 (6 bases). Germline-derived CDR1 and CDR2 are DFQATT and SNEGSKA (reference sequence). The CDR3 sequence is 15 residues long. CDR3 protein: CNARDAGGPNYEQYF. The CDR3 bases are TGCAATGCTAGAGATGCAGGAGGGCCAAACTACGAGCAGTACTTC.

This clonotype was found many times. The chain carries TRBV7-6 and TRBJ2-7, with TRBD1 identical over 8 bases. This CDR3 has 15 residues. Germline lookup yields CDR1 SGHVS and CDR2 FNYEAQ. Trimming removed 4 bases from V and 4 bases from J; junction bases left unmatched: 9. CDR3 sequence reads: CASSSSGTGQYEQYF. DNA for the CDR3: TGTGCCAGCAGCTCATCCGGGACAGGCCAATACGAGCAGTACTTC. Complete variable domain (other parts from reference TRBV7-6 and TRBJ2-7): GAGVSQSPRYKVTKRGQDVALRCDPISGHVSLYWYRQALGQGPEFLTYFNYEAQQDKSGLPNDRFSAERPEGSISTLTIQRTEQRDSAMYRCASSSSGTGQYEQYFGPGTRLTVT.

The chain carries TRBV6-6 and TRBJ1-1; D not certain. CDR3 size: 13 residues. V dropped 2 bases and J dropped 6 bases, with 10 bases sitting between them. Per germline, CDR1 MNHNY and CDR2 SVGAGI (reference sequence). CDR3 protein: CASSYGPGSEAFF. DNA of the CDR3: TGTGCCAGCAGTTACGGTCCGGGGTCTGAAGCTTTCTTT.

V is TRBV2 and J is TRBJ1-1; TRBD1 matches at 8 bases. The CDR3 spans 15 residues. Trimming removed 8 bases from V and 1 base from J; junction bases left unmatched: 9. Germline V gene lookup returns CDR1 SNHLY and CDR2 FYNNEI. The chain's CDR3 is CASGAYGTGNTEAFF. As DNA, the CDR3 is TGTGCCAGCGGGGCGTATGGGACAGGGAACACTGAAGCTTTCTTT.

The chain employs TRBV29-1 and TRBJ2-5; TRBD2 might be the D (7 bases). This CDR3 has 13 amino acids. CDR1 is SQVTM and CDR2 is ANQGSEA in the germline V gene. Trimming pared 1 base from V and 9 bases from J, leaving 15 bases between. CDR3 loop: CSVEVGGAQPQYF. CDR3 nucleotides: TGCAGCGTTGAAGTAGGGGGGGCTCAGCCCCAGTACTTC.

This clonotype was detected ten times or more. The chain couples TRBV20-1 to TRBJ1-5; TRBD1 might be the D (6 bases). V was pared by 3 bases and J by 4 bases, with 7 bases between. In germline, CDR1 is DFQATT, CDR2 SNEGSKA (reference sequence). The CDR3 extends over 12 amino acids. In DNA, the CDR3 is TGCAGTGCTAGGCAGGGGAATCAGCCCCAGCATTTT. Encoded protein: CSARQGNQPQHF.

The rearrangement joins TRBV5-1 to TRBJ2-5; 10 bases agree with TRBD1. Looked up from germline, CDR1 is SGHRS and CDR2 is YFSETQ. V gave up 7 bases and J gave up 4 bases; unmatched junction bases: 10. This CDR3 region has 15 residues. DNA of the CDR3: TGCGCCAGCCGACGAGACAGGGGGCTCAGAGAGACCCAGTACTTC. It encodes CASRRDRGLRETQYF.

The genes are TRBV6-5 and TRBJ1-1; D is unresolved. Trimming pared 2 bases from V and 6 bases from J, leaving 7 bases between. Germline V lookup: CDR1 MNHEY, CDR2 SVGAGI. The CDR3 has 12 residues. The CDR3, as DNA: TGTGCCAGCAGTTACCTCAGTGCTGAAGCTTTCTTT. This encodes CASSYLSAEAFF.

This chain uses TRBV15 with TRBJ2-6; maybe TRBD1 (5 bases). Germline CDR1 reads LNHNV; CDR2 reads YYDKDF (reference sequence). Between the trimmed V and J ends, which lost 3 bases and 2 bases, there was a span of 11 bases. The CDR3 runs 16 residues. Here the CDR3 DNA reads TGTGCCACCAGCAGCACTGACAGAGCTGGGGCCAACGTCCTGACTTTC. Translating it yields CATSSTDRAGANVLTF.

The V gene is TRBV29-1, the J gene TRBJ1-1, with 8 bases lining up with TRBD1. Germline-derived CDR1 and CDR2 are SQVTM and ANQGSEA. The CDR3 spans 11 residues. V was pared by 7 bases and J by 11 bases, with 9 bases of the junction left unmatched. The CDR3, as DNA: TGCAGCGCCGTGGACAGGGTGGGGGCTTTCTTT. This encodes CSAVDRVGAFF. Looking up the rest from reference TRBV29-1 and TRBJ1-1 gives the full variable domain: SAVISQKPSRDICQRGTSLTIQCQVDSQVTMMFWYRQQPGQSLTLIATANQGSEATYESGFVIDKFPISRPNLTFSTLTVSNMSPEDSSIYLCSAVDRVGAFFGQGTRLTVV.

The table lists this clonotype with many counts. This chain uses TRBV12-3 or TRBV12-4 with TRBJ1-2; D gene uncertain. This CDR3 is 13 amino acids long. Trimming left V 6 bases short and J 5 bases short, with 13 bases between. CDR3 bases: TGTGCCAGCAGCGCGCTCGGGAATTATGGCTACACCTTC. This gives the protein CASSALGNYGYTF.

About this clonotype: A read error may explain this, as a much larger clone is one base away. Because it lacks the conserved phenylalanine or tryptophan at the end, this CDR3 is likely a read error. The chain recombines TRBV19 with TRBJ1-4, with 8 positions matching TRBD1. V lost 4 bases and J lost 11; bases outside the gene matches: 6. Germline loops: CDR1 LNHDA, CDR2 SQIVND (reference sequence). This CDR3 has 13 amino acids. CDR3 coding DNA: TGTGCCAGTAGTACCGAAAGGACAGGGAAACTGTTTCTT. This gives the protein CASSTERTGKLFL.

This sequence joins TRBV11-2 and TRBJ2-7, with D perhaps being TRBD1 or TRBD2 (6 bases each). The length of the CDR3 is 15 residues. Germline V gives CDR1 SGHAT, CDR2 FQNNGV. V was cut by 0 bases and J by 5 bases, with 14 bases left in between. The CDR3 DNA follows: TGTGCCAGCAGCTTAGAGGGGGGCGCCTTACACGAGCAGTACTTC. This translates into CASSLEGGALHEQYF.

In the case of this clonotype: This sequence may be a read error, since a much larger clone differs from it by one base. The chain carries TRBV9 and TRBJ1-1, with D perhaps TRBD1 (5 bases). CDR1 and CDR2 (germline): SGDLS, YYNGEE. This CDR3 is built from 16 residues. Trimming took 0 bases from V and 0 from J, leaving 12 bases between them. The chain's CDR3 is CASSVDSGIMNTEAFF. The CDR3 coding sequence is TGTGCCAGCAGCGTAGATTCAGGGATCATGAACACTGAAGCTTTCTTT.

The table lists this clonotype with many counts. The chain couples TRBV25-1 to TRBJ2-2, with 7 bases matching TRBD1. The germline CDR1 and CDR2 sequences are MGHDK and SYGVNS. V shed 5 bases, J shed 0 bases, and the junction held 12 bases outside the gene matches. The CDR3 runs to 18 residues. The CDR3 DNA reads TGTGCCAGCAGTCCCAGAACAGGGGAGATAACGAACACCGGGGAGCTGTTTTTT. This encodes CASSPRTGEITNTGELFF.

This clonotype was counted many times. This chain joins TRBV4-1 and TRBJ1-6; possible D gene TRBD1, 5 bases. The CDR3 has 12 residues. Trimming left V 3 bases short and J 8 bases short, with 5 bases between. Germline CDR1 MGHRA, CDR2 YSYEKL. CDR3 protein: CASSQGDSPLHF. Here the CDR3 DNA reads TGCGCCAGCAGCCAGGGGGATTCACCCCTCCACTTT.

The chain has TRBV2 and TRBJ1-5; unclear D gene. Germline V gene sequence: CDR1 SNHLY, CDR2 FYNNEI. The ends were cut back, 4 bases at V and 0 bases at J, with 10 bases in the middle. This CDR3 comprises 15 residues. The CDR3 sequence is CASSGTVYSNQPQHF. As DNA, the CDR3 is TGTGCCAGCAGTGGGACGGTTTATAGCAATCAGCCCCAGCATTTT.